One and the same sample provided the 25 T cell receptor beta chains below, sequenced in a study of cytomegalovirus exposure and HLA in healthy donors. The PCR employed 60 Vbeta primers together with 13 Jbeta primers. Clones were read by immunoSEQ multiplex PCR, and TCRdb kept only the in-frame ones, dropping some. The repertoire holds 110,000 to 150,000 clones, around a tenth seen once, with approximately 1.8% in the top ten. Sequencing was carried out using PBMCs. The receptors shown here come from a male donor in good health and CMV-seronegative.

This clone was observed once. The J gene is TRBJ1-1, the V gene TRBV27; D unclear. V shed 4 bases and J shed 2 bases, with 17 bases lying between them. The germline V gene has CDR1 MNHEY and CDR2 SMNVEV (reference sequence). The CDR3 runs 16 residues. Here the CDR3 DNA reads TGTGCCAGCAGTTCCTCCCTCGAGGAGATAAACACTGAAGCTTTCTTT. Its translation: CASSSSLEEINTEAFF.

The DNA of the CDR3 is TGTGCCAGCAGTAAGAGACCGCTAGATGGGGGCTACACCTTC. It is translated as CASSKRPLDGGYTF. The V and J genes are TRBV6-5 and TRBJ1-2; D gene uncertain. The CDR3 runs to 14 residues. V lost 5 bases and J lost 8, with 18 bases in between. CDR1 is MNHEY, CDR2 SVGAGI, per germline.

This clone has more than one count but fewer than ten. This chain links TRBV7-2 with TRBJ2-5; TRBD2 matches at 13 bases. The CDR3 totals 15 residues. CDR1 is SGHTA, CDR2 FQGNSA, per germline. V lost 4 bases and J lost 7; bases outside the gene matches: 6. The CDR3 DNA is TGTGCCAGCAGCTGGGGACTAGCGGGACTAGGGACCCAGTACTTC. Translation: CASSWGLAGLGTQYF.

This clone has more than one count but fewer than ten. CDR3: CASSRRLCGNTAGNTIYF. CDR3 nucleotides: TGTGCCAGCAGCAGAAGGCTGTGCGGAAATACGGCCGGAAACACCATATATTTT. The chain uses TRBV21-1 and TRBJ1-3. TRBV21-1 counts as a pseudogene. This CDR3 contains 18 residues.

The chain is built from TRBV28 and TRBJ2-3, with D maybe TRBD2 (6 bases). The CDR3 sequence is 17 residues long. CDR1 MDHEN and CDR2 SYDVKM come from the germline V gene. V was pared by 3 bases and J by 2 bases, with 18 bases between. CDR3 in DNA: TGTGCCAGCAGTTTCCCCGGGACTCAGGGTAACACAGATACGCAGTATTTT. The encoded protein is CASSFPGTQGNTDTQYF.

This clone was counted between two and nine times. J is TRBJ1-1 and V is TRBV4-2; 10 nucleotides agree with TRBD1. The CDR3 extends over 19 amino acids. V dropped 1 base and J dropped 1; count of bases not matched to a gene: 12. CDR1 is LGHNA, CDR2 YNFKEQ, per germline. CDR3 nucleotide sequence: TGTGCCAGCAGCCAAGTAGGGACAGGGGAGAGCACCCGGAACACTGAAGCTTTCTTT. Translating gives CASSQVGTGESTRNTEAFF.

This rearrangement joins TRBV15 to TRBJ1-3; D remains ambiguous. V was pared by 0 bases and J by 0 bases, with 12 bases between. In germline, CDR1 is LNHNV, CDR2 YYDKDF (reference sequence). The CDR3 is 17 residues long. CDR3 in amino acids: CATSRDRQAASGNTIYF. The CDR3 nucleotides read TGTGCCACCAGCAGAGATCGCCAGGCAGCCTCTGGAAACACCATATATTTT.

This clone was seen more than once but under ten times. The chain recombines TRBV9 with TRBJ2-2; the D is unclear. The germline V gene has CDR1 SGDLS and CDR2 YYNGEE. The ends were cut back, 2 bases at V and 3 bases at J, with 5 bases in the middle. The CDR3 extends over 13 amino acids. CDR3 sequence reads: CASSVLYTGELFF. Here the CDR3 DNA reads TGTGCCAGCAGCGTCCTGTACACCGGGGAGCTGTTTTTT.

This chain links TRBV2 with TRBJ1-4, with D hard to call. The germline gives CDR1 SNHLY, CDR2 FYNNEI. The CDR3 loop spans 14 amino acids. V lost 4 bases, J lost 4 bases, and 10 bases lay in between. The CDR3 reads CASSVTGHNEKLFF. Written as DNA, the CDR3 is TGTGCCAGCAGTGTCACTGGGCATAATGAAAAACTGTTTTTT. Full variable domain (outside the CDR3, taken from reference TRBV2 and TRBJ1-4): EPEVTQTPSHQVTQMGQEVILRCVPISNHLYFYWYRQILGQKVEFLVSFYNNEISEKSEIFDDQFSVERPDGSNFTLKIRSTKLEDSAMYFCASSVTGHNEKLFFGSGTQLSVL.

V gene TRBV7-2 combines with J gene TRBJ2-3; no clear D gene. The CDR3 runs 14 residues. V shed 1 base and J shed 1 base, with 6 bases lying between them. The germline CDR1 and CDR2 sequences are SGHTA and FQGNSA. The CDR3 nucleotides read TGTGCCAGCAGCTTAGGGCTCCGCACAGATACGCAGTATTTT. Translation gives CASSLGLRTDTQYF.

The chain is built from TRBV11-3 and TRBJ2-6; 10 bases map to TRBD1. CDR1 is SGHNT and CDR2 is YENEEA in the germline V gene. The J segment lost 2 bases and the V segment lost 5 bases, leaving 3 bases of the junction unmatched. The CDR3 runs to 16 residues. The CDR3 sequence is CASSTDRGAGANVLTF. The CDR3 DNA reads TGTGCCAGCAGCACGGACAGGGGGGCTGGGGCCAACGTCCTGACTTTC.

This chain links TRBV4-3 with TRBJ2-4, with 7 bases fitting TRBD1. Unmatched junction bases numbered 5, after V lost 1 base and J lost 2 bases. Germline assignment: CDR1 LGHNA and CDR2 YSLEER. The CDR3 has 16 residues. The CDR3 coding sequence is TGCGCCAGCAGCCAAGGTCAACAGGGGTCCAAAAACATTCAGTACTTC. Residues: CASSQGQQGSKNIQYF.

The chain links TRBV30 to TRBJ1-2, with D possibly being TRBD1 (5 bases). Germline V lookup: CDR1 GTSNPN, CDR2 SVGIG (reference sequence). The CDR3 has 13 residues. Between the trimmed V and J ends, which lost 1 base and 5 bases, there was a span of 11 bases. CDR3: CAWSALTEYGYTF. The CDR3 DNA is TGTGCCTGGAGTGCCCTGACAGAGTATGGCTACACCTTC.

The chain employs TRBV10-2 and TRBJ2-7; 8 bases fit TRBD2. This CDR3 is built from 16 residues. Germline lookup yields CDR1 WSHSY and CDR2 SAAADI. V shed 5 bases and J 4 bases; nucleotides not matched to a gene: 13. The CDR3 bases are TGCGCCAGCAGTTCCCAGGCGGTAGCGGGATGGTACGAGCAGTACTTC. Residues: CASSSQAVAGWYEQYF.

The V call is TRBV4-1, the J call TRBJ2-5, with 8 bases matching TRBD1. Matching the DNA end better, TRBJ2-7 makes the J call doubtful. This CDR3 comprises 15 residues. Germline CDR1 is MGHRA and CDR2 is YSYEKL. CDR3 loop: CASSRPGQATYEQYF. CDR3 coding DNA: TGCGCCAGCAGCCGACCGGGACAGGCCACATACGAGCAGTACTTC.

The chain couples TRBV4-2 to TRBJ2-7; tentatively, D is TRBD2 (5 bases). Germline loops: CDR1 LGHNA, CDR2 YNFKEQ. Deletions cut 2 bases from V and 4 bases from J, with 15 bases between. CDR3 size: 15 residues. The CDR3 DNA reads TGTGCCAGCAGCCAAATCACTGGAGGCCTATACGAGCAGTACTTC. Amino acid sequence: CASSQITGGLYEQYF.

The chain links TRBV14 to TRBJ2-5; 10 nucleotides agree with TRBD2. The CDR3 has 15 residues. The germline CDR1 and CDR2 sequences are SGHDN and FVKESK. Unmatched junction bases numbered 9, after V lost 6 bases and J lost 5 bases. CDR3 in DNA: TGTGCCAGCAGGGCTAGCGGGGGCCGACGGGAGACCCAGTACTTC. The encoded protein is CASRASGGRRETQYF. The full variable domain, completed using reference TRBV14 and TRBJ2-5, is EAGVTQFPSHSVIEKGQTVTLRCDPISGHDNLYWYRRVMGKEIKFLLHFVKESKQDESGMPNNRFLAERTGGTYSTLKVQPAELEDSGVYFCASRASGGRRETQYFGPGTRLLVL.

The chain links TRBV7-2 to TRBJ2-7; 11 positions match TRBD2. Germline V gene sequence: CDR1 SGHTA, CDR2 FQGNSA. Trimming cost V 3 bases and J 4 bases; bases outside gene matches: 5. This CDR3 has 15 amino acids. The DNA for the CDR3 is TGTGCCAGCAGCTTCCTAGCGGGAGGAGGGTACGAGCAGTACTTC. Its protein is CASSFLAGGGYEQYF.

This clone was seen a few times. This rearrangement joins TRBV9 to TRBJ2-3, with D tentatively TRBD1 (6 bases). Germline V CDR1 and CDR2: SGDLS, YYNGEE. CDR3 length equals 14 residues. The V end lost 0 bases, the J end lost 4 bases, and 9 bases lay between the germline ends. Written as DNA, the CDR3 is TGTGCCAGCAGCGTAGTAGGGGGTGCAGATACGCAGTATTTT. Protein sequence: CASSVVGGADTQYF.

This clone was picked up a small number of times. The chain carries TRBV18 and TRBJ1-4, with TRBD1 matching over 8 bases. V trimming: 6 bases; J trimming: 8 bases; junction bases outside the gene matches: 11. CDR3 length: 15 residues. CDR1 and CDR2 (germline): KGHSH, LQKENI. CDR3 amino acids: CASSPTQGALEKLFF. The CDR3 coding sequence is TGTGCCAGCTCCCCAACGCAGGGGGCTCTGGAAAAACTGTTTTTT. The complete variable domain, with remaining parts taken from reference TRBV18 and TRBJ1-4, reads NAGVMQNPRHLVRRRGQEARLRCSPMKGHSHVYWYRQLPEEGLKFMVYLQKENIIDESGMPKERFSAEFPKEGPSILRIQQVVRGDSAAYFCASSPTQGALEKLFFGSGTQLSVL.

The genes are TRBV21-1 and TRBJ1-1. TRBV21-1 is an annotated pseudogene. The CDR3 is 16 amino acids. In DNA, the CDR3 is TGTGCCAGCAGCAAAGCGCTTCGGGGGGGACACACTGAAGCTTTCTTT. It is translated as CASSKALRGGHTEAFF.

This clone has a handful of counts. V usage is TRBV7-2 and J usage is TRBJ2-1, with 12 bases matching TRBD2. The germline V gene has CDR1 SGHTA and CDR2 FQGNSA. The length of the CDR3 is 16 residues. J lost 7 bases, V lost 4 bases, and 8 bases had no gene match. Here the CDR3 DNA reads TGTGCCAGCAGCTCCGCTAGCGGGGGGGCGAGAAATGAGCAGTTCTTC. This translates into CASSSASGGARNEQFF.

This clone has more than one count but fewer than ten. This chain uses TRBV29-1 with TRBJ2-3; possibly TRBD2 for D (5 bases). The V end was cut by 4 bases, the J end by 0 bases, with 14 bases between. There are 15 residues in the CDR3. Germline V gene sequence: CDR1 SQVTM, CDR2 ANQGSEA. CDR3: CSVVGGPDSTDTQYF. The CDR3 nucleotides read TGCAGCGTTGTGGGCGGGCCCGATAGCACAGATACGCAGTATTTT.

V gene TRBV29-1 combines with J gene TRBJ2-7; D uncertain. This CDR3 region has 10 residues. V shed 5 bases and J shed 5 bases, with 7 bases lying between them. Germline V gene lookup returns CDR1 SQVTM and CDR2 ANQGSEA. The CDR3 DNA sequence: TGCAGCGTTTATTTTGACGAGCAGTACTTC. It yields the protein CSVYFDEQYF.

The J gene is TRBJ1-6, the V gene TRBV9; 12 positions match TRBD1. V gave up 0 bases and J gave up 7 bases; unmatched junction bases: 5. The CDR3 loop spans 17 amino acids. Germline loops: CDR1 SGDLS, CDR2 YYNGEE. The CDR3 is CASSVEGQGAQNSPLHF. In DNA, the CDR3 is TGTGCCAGCAGCGTAGAGGGACAGGGGGCGCAGAATTCACCCCTCCACTTT. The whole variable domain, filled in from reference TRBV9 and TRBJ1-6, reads DSGVTQTPKHLITATGQRVTLRCSPRSGDLSVYWYQQSLDQGLQFLIQYYNGEERAKGNILERFSAQQFPDLHSELNLSSLELGDSALYFCASSVEGQGAQNSPLHFGNGTRLTVT.